This T cell receptor (beta chain) was profiled in a study of T-cell memory formation after mild COVID-19. General observations from the study: A subset of responding clones appeared in pre-infection memory, suggesting cross-reactive memory joined.

This clonotype was counted a few times. The antigen remains undetermined. The CDR3 runs to 15 residues. CDR1 and CDR2 from the germline V gene are SGHRS and YFSETQ. With 4 bases removed from V and 0 bases from J, the gap between germline ends came to 11 bases. MiXCR was run by TCRdb on the 5' RACE reads, yielding one entry per CDR3 protein. Of 470,000 or so distinct CDR3 sequences listed, approximately 18% are singletons. This receptor was obtained from a young man who had mild COVID-19 (a few samples of this study predate the infection). Cell type and time point are not known. Sequencing was done on a sample of PBMCs or a T cell subset sorted from them (not recorded which). V and J are TRBV5-1 and TRBJ1-3; D is ambiguous. CDR3 protein: CASSAEQLSGNTIYF. In DNA, the CDR3 is TGCGCCAGCAGCGCCGAACAGCTCTCTGGAAACACCATATATTTT.